This record concerns one T cell receptor (beta chain) sequence. Its antigen is not identified. The sample originates from a study of cytomegalovirus exposure and HLA in healthy donors. PCR was performed using 60 Vbeta and 13 Jbeta primers. Under the authors' procedure: Unique TCR beta chains numbered approximately 80 million in a later analysis, with roughly 11 million shared. Only in-frame clones appear in the TCRdb table, and some are missing; sequencing was by immunoSEQ multiplex PCR. That table is the source of V, J and clone size, and D and trimming were worked out from the DNA. The table lists 120,000 to 150,000 clones, around 77% of them singletons, with roughly 2% in the top ten. Broader study findings: Analyzed later, association rates of TCRs varied across HLA loci, with DRB1 most and HLA-C fewest. Later on, an analysis found that several of the most significant clusters appeared to be linked to common viral pathogens, which included parvovirus B19.

The germline V and J ends were trimmed by 7 bases and 1 base, with 9 bases remaining between them. CDR1 and CDR2 (germline): MGHDK, SYGVNS. The CDR3 sequence is 13 residues long. This receptor was taken from a man aged 25-45 years in good health and CMV-seronegative. The rearrangement joins TRBV25-1 to TRBJ2-3; no firm D call. Material for sequencing was PBMCs. The CDR3 DNA follows: TGTGCCAGCACCAAGGCGGGCACAGATACGCAGTATTTT. This encodes CASTKAGTDTQYF. The variable domain in full, completed from reference TRBV25-1 and TRBJ2-3, reads EADIYQTPRYLVIGTGKKITLECSQTMGHDKMYWYQQDPGMELHLIHYSYGVNSTEKGDLSSESTVSRIRTEHFPLTLESARPSHTSQYLCASTKAGTDTQYFGPGTRLTVL.